This T cell receptor (beta chain) was recorded in a study of PD-1 blockade in classical Hodgkin lymphoma. Findings and limits, study-wide: Complete responders started with a diversity level that resembled newly diagnosed patients at baseline. A significant rise in TCR diversity by C4D1 was seen for CD4+ but not CD8+ cells. In newly diagnosed patients, baseline TCR diversity was reportedly below that of healthy donors. Possibly reflecting disease activity or prior therapy, repertoire differences have causes that remain undefined.

This clone was counted only a few times. The antigen is unknown. Assay used: immunoSEQ multiplex PCR; TCRdb lists only in-frame clones, some missing. The profile covers about 40,000 clones, with around 70% appearing a single time and less than 15% taken by the ten largest. Exposure to brentuximab vedotin varied, and each patient had relapsed following autologous stem cell transplantation. Trimming shortened V by 8 bases and J by 7 bases, and 15 bases separated the two germline ends. This CDR3 is 12 amino acids long. Germline V gene data show CDR1 as GTSNPN and CDR2 as SVGIG (reference sequence). The sequence came from a human donor with classical Hodgkin lymphoma. The sequencing used peripheral blood mononuclear cells (PBMCs), collected before the second cycle of nivolumab. This chain links TRBV30 with TRBJ1-5, with TRBD1 as a possible D gene (6 bases). The CDR3 loop reads CAMEGGSQPQHF. The CDR3 bases are TGTGCCATGGAAGGGGGAAGCCAGCCCCAGCATTTT.